This T cell receptor beta chain was profiled in a study of CD8+ T cells in alopecia areata. Trimming removed 1 base at V and 2 bases at J, with 15 bases between. Germline V gene sequence: CDR1 SGHTA, CDR2 FQGNSA. The CDR3 loop spans 16 amino acids. Sequencing templates came from extracted RNA that was reverse transcribed into cDNA. Here immunoSEQ multiplex PCR was the method, and the copy in TCRdb shows in-frame clones only, minus some. The sample has 200,000 to 250,000 clones, roughly 66% seen once; the top ten hold 1% to 1.5%. Treatment described: oral pan-JAK inhibitor, 5-10 mg twice daily. This clonotype was obtained from a human donor with alopecia areata. The rearrangement joins TRBV7-2 to TRBJ2-7, with D possibly TRBD1 on 6 matching bases. The sample consisted of CD4+ T cells sorted from blood, taken around week 44, from a patient treated with tofacitinib. CDR3 sequence: CASSLGKSGVAYEQYF. CDR3 in DNA: TGTGCCAGCAGCTTAGGTAAATCAGGGGTCGCCTACGAGCAGTACTTC.